The 26 T cell receptor beta chains listed next were all sequenced from one sample in a study of control samples from healthy donors and cancer patients. This table comes from immunoSEQ multiplex PCR, and its TCRdb copy is limited to in-frame clones, with some not included. The sample has more than 35,000 clones; about 95% are singletons. The sample comprised blood. The receptors were gathered from a man aged 55-75 years in good health.

The chain is built from TRBV5-4 and TRBJ2-7; 8 bases agree with TRBD1. The germline V gene encodes CDR1 SGHNT and CDR2 YYREEE (reference sequence). CDR3 size: 15 residues. J gave up 7 bases and V 0 bases, and 9 bases lay outside the gene matches. The CDR3 bases are TGTGCCAGCAGCTTGGGAGGACAGGGCCTTTTGGAGCAGTACTTC. Its protein is CASSLGGQGLLEQYF.

The chain recombines TRBV30 with TRBJ2-7; either TRBD1 or TRBD2 may fit D (5 bases each). Looked up from germline, CDR1 is GTSNPN and CDR2 is SVGIG (reference sequence). V lost 2 bases, J lost 4 bases, and 12 bases lay in between. This CDR3 has 13 amino acids. Here the CDR3 reads CAWSIGTGYEQYF. CDR3 DNA: TGTGCCTGGAGTATAGGGACGGGATACGAGCAGTACTTC.

This chain uses TRBV28 with TRBJ1-2; TRBD1 agrees at 9 bases. J lost 3 bases, V lost 5 bases, and 4 bases had no gene match. This CDR3 has 14 amino acids. Germline loops: CDR1 MDHEN, CDR2 SYDVKM. The CDR3 protein is CASSTDRGHYGYTF. The CDR3 region has the DNA TGTGCCAGCAGTACGGACAGGGGCCACTATGGCTACACCTTC.

The rearrangement joins TRBV11-3 to TRBJ2-1; perhaps TRBD1 as D (6 bases). Trimming left V 5 bases short and J 6 bases short, with 17 bases between. The CDR3 is 15 amino acids. Germline CDR1 SGHNT, CDR2 YENEEA. The CDR3 DNA reads as TGTGCCAGCAGCCTCCCGGGACAAGGCACCAATGAGCAGTTCTTC. Its protein is CASSLPGQGTNEQFF.

This chain joins TRBV12-3 or TRBV12-4 and TRBJ2-7, with D possibly matching TRBD2 (5 bases). The CDR3 has 12 amino acids. V lost 5 bases and J 4 bases, leaving 9 bases between the germline ends. CDR3 nucleotides: TGTGCCAGCAGTCGTAGCGTTTACGAGCAGTACTTC. Its protein is CASSRSVYEQYF.

The V gene is TRBV11-2, the J gene TRBJ1-3; possible D gene TRBD1, 5 bases. V gave up 6 bases and J gave up 2 bases, with 11 bases separating them. Germline loops: CDR1 SGHAT, CDR2 FQNNGV. CDR3 size: 14 residues. CDR3 sequence (DNA): TGTGCCAGCAGGACAGAAAGGGCTGGAAACACCATATATTTT. Protein: CASRTERAGNTIYF. Full variable domain (remainder filled in from reference TRBV11-2 and TRBJ1-3): EAGVAQSPRYKIIEKRQSVAFWCNPISGHATLYWYQQILGQGPKLLIQFQNNGVVDDSQLPKDRFSAERLKGVDSTLKIQPAKLEDSAVYLCASRTERAGNTIYFGEGSWLTVV.

The chain has TRBV7-9 and TRBJ2-1; D is unresolved. The germline V gene encodes CDR1 SEHNR and CDR2 FQNEAQ (reference sequence). The CDR3 runs 16 residues. V lost 2 bases to trimming and J lost 2 bases, with 13 bases between them. Written as DNA, the CDR3 is TGTGCCAGCAGCTTATCCCCCCCAACACCCTACAATGAGCAGTTCTTC. Translation gives CASSLSPPTPYNEQFF.

The V gene is TRBV4-1, the J gene TRBJ2-5; 11 bases agree with TRBD2. Germline V gives CDR1 MGHRA, CDR2 YSYEKL. The ends lost 5 bases at V and 5 bases at J; junction bases unmatched: 7. CDR3 length: 15 residues. CDR3 bases: TGCGCCAGCAGCATTCCTAGCGGGAGGATCGAGACCCAGTACTTC. Protein: CASSIPSGRIETQYF.

The J gene is TRBJ2-5, the V gene TRBV7-9, with D uncertain. Trimming cost V 6 bases and J 5 bases, with 10 bases left between them. CDR1 SEHNR and CDR2 FQNEAQ come from the germline V gene (reference sequence). The CDR3 contains 12 residues. The CDR3 nucleotides read TGTGCCAGCAGACACTGGACGGAGACCCAGTACTTC. This codes for CASRHWTETQYF.

The chain is built from TRBV2 and TRBJ1-5; no firm D call. The V gene's germline CDR1 is SNHLY and CDR2 FYNNEI. The length of the CDR3 is 14 residues. The ends were cut back, 3 bases at V and 0 bases at J, with 6 bases in the middle. In DNA, the CDR3 is TGTGCCAGCAGTGACAGATATAGCAATCAGCCCCAGCATTTT. Its translation is CASSDRYSNQPQHF.

This chain links TRBV27 with TRBJ1-1; D remains unclear. The CDR3 has 12 residues. Germline CDR1 MNHEY, CDR2 SMNVEV (reference sequence). V lost 3 bases and J lost 8, with 10 bases in between. The CDR3 DNA follows: TGTGCCAGCAGTTTTATGGGTGGGGAAGCTTTCTTT. Its translation: CASSFMGGEAFF.

The chain carries TRBV15 and TRBJ1-4; D call uncertain. The CDR3 is 15 amino acids. The V gene lost 6 bases and the J gene lost 5 bases, with 16 bases spanning the gap. Germline CDR1 is LNHNV and CDR2 is YYDKDF (reference sequence). The CDR3 spells CATRGSALWNEKLFF. The CDR3 nucleotides read TGTGCCACCAGGGGGTCCGCTTTATGGAATGAAAAACTGTTTTTT.

This chain links TRBV24-1 with TRBJ1-2, with 9 bases identical to TRBD1. This CDR3 comprises 14 residues. CDR1 KGHDR and CDR2 SFDVKD come from the germline V gene. V lost 4 bases and J lost 5; bases outside the gene matches: 4. DNA for the CDR3: TGTGCCACCAGTGAAACAGGGGGCGAGTATGGCTACACCTTC. It specifies CATSETGGEYGYTF.

The rearrangement uses TRBV7-9 and TRBJ1-1, with D unclear. The CDR3 has 12 amino acids. Germline CDR1 reads SEHNR; CDR2 reads FQNEAQ (reference sequence). Trimming pared 5 bases from V and 8 bases from J, leaving 12 bases between. The CDR3 DNA reads as TGTGCCAGCAGCCCCGTTGAGCAGGAAGCTTTCTTT. This gives the protein CASSPVEQEAFF.

The CDR3 sequence is CASSPTWGGSYEQYF. CDR3 in DNA: TGTGCCAGCAGCCCAACCTGGGGGGGTTCCTACGAGCAGTACTTC. This chain links TRBV28 with TRBJ2-7; 7 nucleotides align to TRBD2. CDR1 and CDR2 (germline): MDHEN, SYDVKM. This CDR3 is built from 15 residues. With 6 bases clipped from V and 1 base from J, the junction kept 9 bases outside the gene matches.

The chain employs TRBV12-5 and TRBJ2-7; 7 nucleotides agree with TRBD1. The CDR3 runs 18 residues. Unmatched junction bases numbered 14, after V lost 0 bases and J lost 3 bases. Per germline, CDR1 LGHNT and CDR2 FRNRAP. The CDR3 nucleotides read TGTGCTAGTGGTTTGGTGCAGGGGGACCGGGACAGAGGCTACGAGCAGTACTTC. It encodes CASGLVQGDRDRGYEQYF.

The chain has TRBV11-3 and TRBJ2-5, with a tentative D call TRBD2 (6 bases). The CDR3 runs 17 residues. Per the germline V gene, CDR1 is SGHNT and CDR2 is YENEEA. The ends were cut back, 0 bases at V and 5 bases at J, with 19 bases in the middle. CDR3 region: CASSLDIGGAGGETQYF. DNA for the CDR3: TGTGCCAGCAGCTTAGATATTGGAGGGGCAGGTGGGGAGACCCAGTACTTC.

The chain recombines TRBV15 with TRBJ2-1, with D unclear. Germline V lookup: CDR1 LNHNV, CDR2 YYDKDF (reference sequence). There are 14 residues in the CDR3. Trimming took off 3 bases at V and 1 base at J, with 7 bases between the two ends. CDR3 protein: CATSRWGSYNEQFF. Here the CDR3 DNA reads TGTGCCACCAGCAGGTGGGGTTCCTACAATGAGCAGTTCTTC.

V gene TRBV6-5 combines with J gene TRBJ2-7; no clear D. The germline gives CDR1 MNHEY, CDR2 SVGAGI. Trimming cost V 0 bases and J 3 bases, with 9 bases left between them. This CDR3 spans 14 amino acids. The CDR3: CASSYSNSYYEQYF. CDR3 coding DNA: TGTGCCAGCAGTTACTCGAACAGCTACTACGAGCAGTACTTC.

The genes are TRBV7-9 and TRBJ1-3, with D possibly TRBD1 on 6 matching bases. The germline V gene has CDR1 SEHNR and CDR2 FQNEAQ (reference sequence). This CDR3 contains 19 residues. The V end lost 0 bases, the J end lost 1 base, and 19 bases lay between the germline ends. CDR3 in amino acids: CASSLASTGRNFSGNTIYF. CDR3 coding DNA: TGTGCCAGCAGCTTAGCGAGCACAGGGAGGAACTTTTCTGGAAACACCATATATTTT.

This rearrangement joins TRBV9 to TRBJ2-7; D call uncertain. This CDR3 has 14 residues. CDR1 is SGDLS, CDR2 YYNGEE, per germline. Trimming removed 0 bases from V and 4 bases from J, with 11 bases in between. The CDR3 is CASSVGLVGYEQYF. CDR3 bases: TGTGCCAGCAGCGTAGGCTTAGTAGGTTACGAGCAGTACTTC.

This clone was observed once. This rearrangement joins TRBV28 to TRBJ1-4, with D unclear. Trimming took off 6 bases at V and 5 bases at J, with 16 bases between the two ends. The CDR3 has 15 amino acids. Germline V CDR1 and CDR2: MDHEN, SYDVKM. The CDR3 sequence is CASSPPRLGNEKLFF. As DNA, the CDR3 is TGTGCCAGCAGCCCCCCGCGTTTGGGGAATGAAAAACTGTTTTTT.

The rearrangement links TRBV10-3 to TRBJ2-1; D is unresolved. Per germline, CDR1 ENHRY and CDR2 SYGVKD. The CDR3 spans 13 residues. V lost 6 bases and J 8 bases, leaving 14 bases between the germline ends. The CDR3 is CAIRATSDDEQFF. The CDR3 coding sequence is TGTGCCATCAGGGCTACATCGGACGATGAGCAGTTCTTC.

The chain recombines TRBV28 with TRBJ2-7, with a possible D match to TRBD2 (7 bases). Germline V gene lookup returns CDR1 MDHEN and CDR2 SYDVKM. The CDR3 consists of 13 residues. V dropped 6 bases and J dropped 7 bases, with 16 bases sitting between them. The CDR3 spells CASSSKGGAEQYF. The CDR3 DNA reads as TGTGCCAGCAGCTCTAAGGGGGGGGCAGAGCAGTACTTC.

V and J are TRBV5-4 and TRBJ2-7; 10 bases map to TRBD2. The CDR3 has 16 residues. V shed 4 bases and J 5 bases; nucleotides not matched to a gene: 12. Germline CDR1 is SGHNT and CDR2 is YYREEE (reference sequence). CDR3 nucleotides: TGTGCCAGCAGCCCCCTCACTCTAGCGGGAGCAGACGAGCAGTACTTC. It translates to CASSPLTLAGADEQYF.

This rearrangement joins TRBV18 to TRBJ2-7; no clear D. Trimming removed 3 bases at V and 3 bases at J, with 12 bases between. CDR1 and CDR2 from the germline V gene are KGHSH and LQKENI. CDR3 size: 14 residues. CDR3 DNA: TGTGCCAGCTCACCTACCGGTCTAAACTACGAGCAGTACTTC. It encodes CASSPTGLNYEQYF. Supplemented by reference TRBV18 and TRBJ2-7, the full variable domain reads NAGVMQNPRHLVRRRGQEARLRCSPMKGHSHVYWYRQLPEEGLKFMVYLQKENIIDESGMPKERFSAEFPKEGPSILRIQQVVRGDSAAYFCASSPTGLNYEQYFGPGTRLTVT.